The 27 T cell receptor beta chains below were found in one sample sequenced in a study of early stage breast cancer tumors. The protocol was immunoSEQ multiplex PCR, while the TCRdb copy is restricted to in-frame clones and leaves out a portion. The table has 65,000 to 75,000 clones, about 85% seen once. Sequencing was done on a sample of blood. Receptors were obtained from a person aged 35-55 years with breast cancer.

The chain couples TRBV15 to TRBJ1-2; D possibly corresponds to TRBD1 (6 bases). The V gene's germline CDR1 is LNHNV and CDR2 YYDKDF (reference sequence). This CDR3 has 13 amino acids. V lost 3 bases to trimming and J lost 1 base, with 6 bases between them. The CDR3 sequence is CATSRDSNYGYTF. Here the CDR3 DNA reads TGTGCCACCAGCAGGGACAGTAACTATGGCTACACCTTC. Looking up the rest from reference TRBV15 and TRBJ1-2 gives the full variable domain: DAMVIQNPRYQVTQFGKPVTLSCSQTLNHNVMYWYQQKSSQAPKLLFHYYDKDFNNEADTPDNFQSRRPNTSFCFLDIRSPGLGDTAMYLCATSRDSNYGYTFGSGTRLTVV.

This chain joins TRBV11-2 and TRBJ1-4; D is possibly TRBD1 (5 bases). The CDR3 has 13 residues. V lost 2 bases and J 6 bases, leaving 7 bases between the germline ends. Germline CDR1 and CDR2: SGHAT and FQNNGV. For the CDR3, the DNA is TGTGCCAGCAGCTTAACGGGGGATGAAAAACTGTTTTTT. Translated, it gives CASSLTGDEKLFF. The entire variable domain, with the rest obtained from reference TRBV11-2 and TRBJ1-4, is as follows: EAGVAQSPRYKIIEKRQSVAFWCNPISGHATLYWYQQILGQGPKLLIQFQNNGVVDDSQLPKDRFSAERLKGVDSTLKIQPAKLEDSAVYLCASSLTGDEKLFFGSGTQLSVL.

This clone was counted once. The chain employs TRBV19 and TRBJ1-2, with a tentative D call TRBD1 (5 bases). V lost 8 bases and J lost 3, with 16 bases in between. CDR1 and CDR2 from the germline V gene are LNHDA and SQIVND (reference sequence). This CDR3 is built from 14 residues. The CDR3 loop is CASQRGNGHYGYTF. CDR3 in DNA: TGTGCCAGTCAACGGGGGAACGGGCACTATGGCTACACCTTC.

This chain links TRBV5-4 with TRBJ2-5; the D call may be TRBD1 or TRBD2 (5 bases each). The ends were cut back, 0 bases at V and 3 bases at J, with 12 bases in the middle. There are 15 residues in the CDR3. Per the germline V gene, CDR1 is SGHNT and CDR2 is YYREEE (reference sequence). CDR3 nucleotides: TGTGCCAGCAGCTTGGAGTACTGGGGGAAAGAGACCCAGTACTTC. Translation: CASSLEYWGKETQYF.

The chain joins TRBV5-1 to TRBJ2-3, with D unclear. V lost 0 bases and J 1 base, leaving 9 bases between the germline ends. The CDR3 consists of 15 residues. The germline gives CDR1 SGHRS, CDR2 YFSETQ. Here the CDR3 reads CASSLDGQGTDTQYF. In nucleotides, the CDR3 is TGCGCCAGCAGCTTGGACGGGCAGGGCACAGATACGCAGTATTTT.

Here the CDR3 reads CASIDRVLETQYF. In nucleotides, the CDR3 is TGCGCCAGCATCGATAGGGTCCTCGAGACCCAGTACTTC. The V call is TRBV10-2, the J call TRBJ2-5; D is undetermined. CDR1 WSHSY and CDR2 SAAADI come from the germline V gene. Trimming removed 7 bases from V and 5 bases from J, with 14 bases in between. The CDR3 is 13 amino acids.

The chain carries TRBV2 and TRBJ1-4; D is possibly TRBD1 (5 bases). Germline V gene lookup returns CDR1 SNHLY and CDR2 FYNNEI. Deletions cut 3 bases from V and 8 bases from J, with 7 bases between. The CDR3 extends over 12 amino acids. As DNA, the CDR3 is TGTGCCAGCAGTGATGAGGGGGAAAAACTGTTTTTT. Its protein product is CASSDEGEKLFF.

This clone was found a few times. CDR3 nucleotide sequence: TGTGCCAGCAGGAATCGGGACGGATCTATCGGCTACACCTTC. It translates to CASRNRDGSIGYTF. This chain uses TRBV6-5 with TRBJ1-2, with D perhaps TRBD1 (5 bases). The CDR3 sequence is 14 residues long. Deletions cut 6 bases from V and 8 bases from J, with 19 bases between. Per germline, CDR1 MNHEY and CDR2 SVGAGI.

This clone occurred a few times. The germline gene is not matched at one end of the junction; a read error may be the cause. The rearrangement joins TRBV30 to TRBJ1-3; D not certain. The V gene's germline CDR1 is GTSNPN and CDR2 SVGIG (reference sequence). The CDR3 has 12 amino acids. The CDR3 DNA is TGTGCCTGGAGGGATTCTGGGAACACCATATATTTT. Translated, it gives CAWRDSGNTIYF.

The rearrangement joins TRBV2 to TRBJ1-1; TRBD1 agrees at 8 bases. CDR1 is SNHLY and CDR2 is FYNNEI in the germline V gene. J gave up 4 bases and V 3 bases, and 16 bases lay outside the gene matches. The CDR3 loop spans 18 amino acids. CDR3 residues: CASSDPPDRAHRGTEAFF. CDR3 nucleotides: TGTGCCAGCAGTGACCCCCCGGACAGGGCCCATCGGGGCACTGAAGCTTTCTTT.

The J gene is TRBJ2-1, the V gene TRBV5-4, with 8 bases fitting TRBD2. CDR1 is SGHNT and CDR2 is YYREEE in the germline V gene (reference sequence). After removal of 0 bases from V and 4 bases from J, the junction contained 6 bases not matched to a gene. The CDR3 has 16 residues. The CDR3 loop is CASSLAISGVYNEQFF. The CDR3 nucleotides read TGTGCCAGCAGCTTGGCGATTAGCGGGGTTTACAATGAGCAGTTCTTC.

The rearrangement uses TRBV28 and TRBJ1-4; D might be TRBD1 (5 bases). V lost 5 bases and J 8 bases, leaving 21 bases between the germline ends. The CDR3 has 16 amino acids. Germline-derived CDR1 and CDR2 are MDHEN and SYDVKM. The CDR3 DNA reads TGTGCCAGCAGTCCTACGGGGACCTCACGGAAAGAAAAACTGTTTTTT. This codes for CASSPTGTSRKEKLFF.

The genes are TRBV30 and TRBJ1-4; D not certain. V was shortened by 0 bases and J by 7 bases, with 15 bases between the two germline ends. The CDR3 totals 15 residues. Germline loops: CDR1 GTSNPN, CDR2 SVGIG (reference sequence). This CDR3 reads CAWSVLRRGREKLFF. The CDR3 DNA reads TGTGCCTGGAGTGTACTTCGAAGAGGCCGTGAAAAACTGTTTTTT.

The chain couples TRBV28 to TRBJ2-7, with 7 bases lining up with TRBD2. With V trimmed by 2 bases and J by 7 bases, 5 bases remained unmatched. This CDR3 spans 13 amino acids. Germline-derived CDR1 and CDR2 are MDHEN and SYDVKM. The CDR3 is CASSLAGVREQYF. The CDR3 bases are TGTGCCAGCAGTTTAGCGGGAGTGAGGGAGCAGTACTTC.

This sequence joins TRBV13 and TRBJ2-7; 8 nucleotides match TRBD2. The CDR3 runs 13 residues. The germline V gene has CDR1 PRHDT and CDR2 FYEKMQ (reference sequence). Trimming removed 5 bases from V and 7 bases from J; junction bases left unmatched: 7. The chain's CDR3 is CASSGRPGGEQYF. The DNA of the CDR3 is TGTGCCAGCAGCGGCCGCCCGGGAGGGGAGCAGTACTTC.

The chain uses TRBV9 and TRBJ2-1, with TRBD2 matching over 11 bases. Trimming cost V 3 bases and J 16 bases; bases outside gene matches: 9. The CDR3 is 13 residues long. Looked up from germline, CDR1 is SGDLS and CDR2 is YYNGEE. The CDR3 coding sequence is TGTGCCAGCAGCGCCACCCAACTAGCGGGAGTATTCTTC. Translated, it gives CASSATQLAGVFF.

This CDR3 reads CASNAGGFYEQYF. CDR3 sequence (DNA): TGTGCCAGCAACGCGGGAGGGTTCTACGAGCAGTACTTC. The rearrangement joins TRBV2 to TRBJ2-7; 9 bases match TRBD2. The J segment lost 3 bases and the V segment lost 7 bases, leaving 4 bases of the junction unmatched. The CDR3 has 13 amino acids. Per the germline V gene, CDR1 is SNHLY and CDR2 is FYNNEI.

This chain connects TRBV28 to TRBJ2-2; 8 bases are shared with TRBD1. The CDR3 loop spans 17 amino acids. Germline V lookup: CDR1 MDHEN, CDR2 SYDVKM. The junction had 12 bases not matched to a gene; V was cut back by 5 bases and J by 4 bases. CDR3: CASSRIAQGAGTGELFF. The CDR3 DNA reads TGTGCCAGCAGTAGAATTGCCCAGGGGGCTGGCACCGGGGAGCTGTTTTTT.

The chain employs TRBV28 and TRBJ2-1; 10 positions match TRBD2. The length of the CDR3 is 17 residues. Per the germline V gene, CDR1 is MDHEN and CDR2 is SYDVKM. V gave up 7 bases and J gave up 6 bases; unmatched junction bases: 15. Here the CDR3 reads CASTPRYRTSGSNEQFF. CDR3 sequence (DNA): TGTGCCAGCACCCCGCGGTACAGGACTAGCGGTTCCAATGAGCAGTTCTTC.

V gene TRBV25-1 combines with J gene TRBJ2-3; tentative D call: TRBD1 (5 bases). V lost 1 base and J 4 bases, leaving 9 bases between the germline ends. The CDR3 has 14 amino acids. Germline-derived CDR1 and CDR2 are MGHDK and SYGVNS. The CDR3, as DNA: TGTGCCAGCAGTGAATCGACAGTCCCAGATACGCAGTATTTT. Amino acid sequence: CASSESTVPDTQYF.

In DNA, the CDR3 is TGTGCCAGCAGTTCGGACAGAGTCTATGGCTACACCTTC. Translated: CASSSDRVYGYTF. The chain couples TRBV27 to TRBJ1-2; tentatively, D is TRBD1 (6 bases). Germline CDR1 is MNHEY and CDR2 is SMNVEV (reference sequence). The CDR3 is 13 amino acids. V gave up 4 bases and J gave up 4 bases, with 10 bases separating them.

This sequence joins TRBV5-1 and TRBJ2-5; D perhaps matches TRBD2 (5 bases). The CDR3 sequence is 16 residues long. V lost 3 bases, J lost 2 bases, and 17 bases lay in between. Germline values: CDR1 SGHRS, CDR2 YFSETQ. The CDR3 region has the DNA TGCGCCAGCAGCTGGCGGAAAGCGGCGGGTCAAGAGACCCAGTACTTC. It specifies CASSWRKAAGQETQYF.

This chain uses TRBV10-3 with TRBJ1-3, with D uncertain. V was clipped by 2 bases and J by 0 bases, with 8 bases between them. This CDR3 contains 15 residues. CDR1 is ENHRY, CDR2 SYGVKD, per germline. CDR3 protein: CAISERPGSGNTIYF. CDR3 DNA sequence: TGTGCCATCAGTGAGCGGCCGGGCTCTGGAAACACCATATATTTT.

V is TRBV7-9 and J is TRBJ1-1, with 7 nucleotides matching TRBD1. This CDR3 has 14 amino acids. The J segment lost 1 base and the V segment lost 3 bases, leaving 2 bases of the junction unmatched. Germline lookup yields CDR1 SEHNR and CDR2 FQNEAQ (reference sequence). The CDR3 is CASSLTGKNTEAFF. The CDR3 region has the DNA TGTGCCAGCAGCTTGACAGGGAAGAACACTGAAGCTTTCTTT.

V and J are TRBV6-5 and TRBJ1-2; D remains ambiguous. Germline CDR1 is MNHEY and CDR2 is SVGAGI. V was shortened by 5 bases and J by 1 base, with 8 bases between the two germline ends. There are 13 residues in the CDR3. In DNA form, the CDR3 reads TGTGCCAGCAGTCGGACTCGTAACTATGGCTACACCTTC. Translating gives CASSRTRNYGYTF.

The rearrangement uses TRBV7-9 and TRBJ2-7, with TRBD2 matching over 7 bases. Germline loops: CDR1 SEHNR, CDR2 FQNEAQ (reference sequence). J gave up 3 bases and V 5 bases, and 10 bases lay outside the gene matches. The CDR3 contains 15 residues. The CDR3 DNA is TGTGCCAGCAGCCCTAGGCGGGAGATTCTCTACGAGCAGTACTTC. Residues: CASSPRREILYEQYF.

The chain is built from TRBV9 and TRBJ2-2; TRBD2 matches at 7 bases. The germline CDR1 and CDR2 sequences are SGDLS and YYNGEE. The CDR3 consists of 16 residues. V was pared by 0 bases and J by 1 base, with 3 bases of the junction left unmatched. The CDR3 coding sequence is TGTGCCAGCAGCGTAGATATAGCGGGGAACACCGGGGAGCTGTTTTTT. Its protein is CASSVDIAGNTGELFF. Drawing the rest from reference TRBV9 and TRBJ2-2, the complete variable domain is DSGVTQTPKHLITATGQRVTLRCSPRSGDLSVYWYQQSLDQGLQFLIQYYNGEERAKGNILERFSAQQFPDLHSELNLSSLELGDSALYFCASSVDIAGNTGELFFGEGSRLTVL.